The 21 T cell receptor beta chains below were found in one sample sequenced in a study of shared clonotypes between healthy human individuals. The data were produced by immunoSEQ multiplex PCR, yet TCRdb's version contains in-frame clones alone and is incomplete. Of about 520,000 clones in the sample, around 73% are singletons; the top ten hold 12%. Sequenced sample: PBMCs. These receptors came from a woman aged 40 to 55 in good health. Some clones in this sample may be carry-over from other donors' samples.

Concerning this clone itself: Other nucleotide sequences from this sample produce the same CDR3. The CDR3 DNA sequence: TGCAGTGCGCGGGACTCCTACGAGCAGTACTTC. Its protein product is CSARDSYEQYF. The chain combines TRBV20-1 with TRBJ2-7; TRBD2 is a possible D gene (6 bases). CDR1 is DFQATT and CDR2 is SNEGSKA in the germline V gene (reference sequence). Trimming stripped 6 bases from V and 0 bases from J, with 6 bases between. CDR3 length equals 11 residues.

This clone was found many times. The CDR3 spells CASSQAGTDSYEQYF. The CDR3 DNA follows: TGTGCCAGCAGCCAAGCCGGGACTGATTCCTACGAGCAGTACTTC. The chain couples TRBV4-2 to TRBJ2-7; perhaps TRBD2 as D (6 bases). The V gene lost 1 base and the J gene lost 1 base, with 11 bases spanning the gap. This CDR3 has 15 amino acids. Germline V gene data show CDR1 as LGHNA and CDR2 as YNFKEQ.

This clone was observed a handful of times. CDR3 in amino acids: CAWSRGGTEAFF. CDR3 DNA: TGTGCCTGGAGTAGGGGAGGCACTGAAGCTTTCTTT. V usage is TRBV30 and J usage is TRBJ1-1, with a tentative D call TRBD1 (5 bases). Germline CDR1 and CDR2: GTSNPN and SVGIG (reference sequence). The germline V and J ends were trimmed by 2 bases and 4 bases, with 8 bases remaining between them. This CDR3 contains 12 residues. Full variable domain (missing parts from reference TRBV30 and TRBJ1-1): SQTIHQWPATLVQPVGSPLSLECTVEGTSNPNLYWYRQAAGRGLQLLFYSVGIGQISSEVPQNLSASRPQDRQFILSSKKLLLSDSGFYLCAWSRGGTEAFFGQGTRLTVV.

The J gene is TRBJ2-2, the V gene TRBV27, with D tentatively TRBD1 (6 bases). The CDR3 extends over 14 amino acids. The V gene's germline CDR1 is MNHEY and CDR2 SMNVEV (reference sequence). V was shortened by 4 bases and J by 5 bases, with 11 bases between the two germline ends. The CDR3 loop reads CASSYGRGTGELFF. CDR3 nucleotides: TGTGCCAGCAGTTACGGCAGGGGTACCGGGGAGCTGTTTTTT.

The gene calls are TRBV4-3 and TRBJ1-1; maybe TRBD1 (6 bases). V was pared by 1 base and J by 5 bases, with 17 bases between. CDR1 and CDR2 (germline): LGHNA, YSLEER. The CDR3 sequence is 16 residues long. This CDR3 is CASSQVGGARWTEAFF. For the CDR3, the DNA is TGCGCCAGCAGCCAAGTTGGGGGGGCTCGGTGGACTGAAGCTTTCTTT.

V is TRBV5-4 and J is TRBJ2-6; 10 bases line up with TRBD1. CDR3 length equals 17 residues. In germline, CDR1 is SGHNT, CDR2 YYREEE (reference sequence). V shed 4 bases and J 4 bases; nucleotides not matched to a gene: 8. The chain's CDR3 is CASSPDRGRLGANVLTF. CDR3 DNA: TGTGCCAGCAGCCCTGACAGGGGGCGGCTCGGGGCCAACGTCCTGACTTTC.

The chain couples TRBV7-3 to TRBJ2-1, with unresolved D. The V end lost 5 bases, the J end lost 0 bases, and 11 bases lay between the germline ends. This CDR3 has 15 residues. The V gene's germline CDR1 is SGHTA and CDR2 FQGTGA. CDR3 nucleotide sequence: TGTGCCAGCAGCCCCTGGGCTAGCTCCTACAATGAGCAGTTCTTC. Its translation: CASSPWASSYNEQFF.

This chain links TRBV28 with TRBJ2-7; a weak D match, TRBD1 (6 bases). The CDR3 runs to 13 residues. Trimming removed 6 bases at V and 7 bases at J, with 16 bases between. Per germline, CDR1 MDHEN and CDR2 SYDVKM. CDR3 loop: CASRSGTSREQYF. In DNA, the CDR3 is TGTGCCAGCAGGAGTGGGACAAGCAGGGAGCAGTACTTC.

The genes are TRBV4-1 and TRBJ1-1; 7 nucleotides align to TRBD1. The germline V gene has CDR1 MGHRA and CDR2 YSYEKL. The CDR3 has 16 residues. V lost 5 bases to trimming and J lost 1 base; unmatched junction nucleotides: 10. This chain's CDR3 is CASSKPGQRPNTEAFF. The CDR3 region has the DNA TGCGCCAGCAGCAAACCGGGACAGAGACCGAACACTGAAGCTTTCTTT.

The rearrangement uses TRBV6-5 and TRBJ1-4, with 7 bases identical to TRBD1. V was clipped by 5 bases and J by 8 bases; unmatched bases: 8. The germline CDR1 and CDR2 sequences are MNHEY and SVGAGI. This CDR3 comprises 14 residues. This CDR3 is CASSPDRDGEKLFF. Here the CDR3 DNA reads TGTGCCAGCAGTCCCGACAGGGATGGGGAAAAACTGTTTTTT.

The rearrangement uses TRBV19 and TRBJ1-1; 7 bases line up with TRBD1. Losses at the gene ends were 1 base for V and 3 bases for J; bases not matched to a gene: 2. Germline V gives CDR1 LNHDA, CDR2 SQIVND (reference sequence). The CDR3 totals 14 residues. CDR3 sequence: CASSIVTGYTEAFF. DNA of the CDR3: TGTGCCAGTAGTATAGTGACAGGGTACACTGAAGCTTTCTTT. The full variable domain, rest sourced from reference TRBV19 and TRBJ1-1, is DGGITQSPKYLFRKEGQNVTLSCEQNLNHDAMYWYRQDPGQGLRLIYYSQIVNDFQKGDIAEGYSVSREKKESFPLTVTSAQKNPTAFYLCASSIVTGYTEAFFGQGTRLTVV.

This chain joins TRBV11-2 and TRBJ2-5; 13 bases map to TRBD2. CDR1 is SGHAT and CDR2 is FQNNGV in the germline V gene. The CDR3 extends over 17 amino acids. V lost 6 bases and J lost 5; bases outside the gene matches: 12. This chain's CDR3 is CASRIRPGLAGLETQYF. The CDR3 nucleotides read TGTGCCAGCAGAATTAGACCGGGACTAGCGGGACTGGAGACCCAGTACTTC. Variable domain in full (rest from reference TRBV11-2 and TRBJ2-5): EAGVAQSPRYKIIEKRQSVAFWCNPISGHATLYWYQQILGQGPKLLIQFQNNGVVDDSQLPKDRFSAERLKGVDSTLKIQPAKLEDSAVYLCASRIRPGLAGLETQYFGPGTRLLVL.

A single count supports this clone. V is TRBV7-9 and J is TRBJ2-3; D not resolved. CDR3 length equals 15 residues. V lost 7 bases to trimming and J lost 6 bases, with 20 bases between them. Looked up from germline, CDR1 is SEHNR and CDR2 is FQNEAQ (reference sequence). This CDR3 is CASTNGRSRWDTQYF. CDR3 coding DNA: TGTGCCAGCACTAACGGCCGGTCCAGGTGGGATACGCAGTATTTT. Filled out from reference TRBV7-9 and TRBJ2-3, the complete variable domain reads DTGVSQNPRHKITKRGQNVTFRCDPISEHNRLYWYRQTLGQGPEFLTYFQNEAQLEKSRLLSDRFSAERPKGSFSTLEIQRTEQGDSAMYLCASTNGRSRWDTQYFGPGTRLTVL.

The rearrangement links TRBV27 to TRBJ2-7, with no clear D. Germline CDR1 and CDR2: MNHEY and SMNVEV (reference sequence). V lost 0 bases and J lost 2, with 14 bases in between. The CDR3 extends over 16 amino acids. DNA for the CDR3: TGTGCCAGCAGTTTATCGCTTGAAACCGCACCCTACGAGCAGTACTTC. Protein: CASSLSLETAPYEQYF.

The chain employs TRBV4-1 and TRBJ2-7, with a weak D call TRBD1 (6 bases). V was shortened by 0 bases and J by 2 bases, with 14 bases between the two germline ends. Germline loops: CDR1 MGHRA, CDR2 YSYEKL. The CDR3 sequence is 16 residues long. CDR3 sequence reads: CASSQEGQGSPYEQYF. The CDR3 bases are TGCGCCAGCAGCCAAGAAGGTCAGGGGTCCCCCTACGAGCAGTACTTC.

This chain joins TRBV4-2 and TRBJ1-5, with a weak D call TRBD1 (6 bases). The CDR3 extends over 15 amino acids. V was pared by 5 bases and J by 5 bases, with 16 bases between. Germline assignment: CDR1 LGHNA and CDR2 YNFKEQ. In DNA form, the CDR3 reads TGTGCCAGCAGCTACGTTATGGACAGATATCAGCCCCAGCATTTT. Amino acid sequence: CASSYVMDRYQPQHF.

This clone was picked up one time. J is TRBJ2-2 and V is TRBV7-3; weak D call: TRBD2 (5 bases). The CDR3 extends over 12 amino acids. V lost 8 bases to trimming and J lost 5 bases, with 9 bases between them. Germline lookup yields CDR1 SGHTA and CDR2 FQGTGA. CDR3 DNA: TGTGCCAGCGGAGGCGGGACCGGGGAGCTGTTTTTT. Protein product: CASGGGTGELFF.

To note about this clone: A clone one base away is much larger, so this may be a read error. The gene calls are TRBV6-4 and TRBJ2-1; TRBD2 matches at 10 bases. The J segment lost 2 bases and the V segment lost 2 bases, leaving 3 bases of the junction unmatched. Germline CDR1 reads MRHNA; CDR2 reads SNTAGT. The CDR3 contains 16 residues. The CDR3 DNA reads TGTGCCAGCAGTGACGAAGCGGGAGGGGCCTACAATGAGCAGTTCTTC. Amino acid sequence: CASSDEAGGAYNEQFF.

The chain links TRBV9 to TRBJ2-7, with 10 bases lining up with TRBD2. The germline CDR1 and CDR2 sequences are SGDLS and YYNGEE. CDR3 size: 14 residues. With 3 bases clipped from V and 3 bases from J, the junction kept 3 bases outside the gene matches. CDR3 bases: TGTGCCAGCAGCGGTGGACTAGCGGACTACGAGCAGTACTTC. Its protein is CASSGGLADYEQYF.

V usage is TRBV28 and J usage is TRBJ2-1; D is unclear. The V gene lost 5 bases and the J gene lost 5 bases, with 22 bases spanning the gap. Germline V gives CDR1 MDHEN, CDR2 SYDVKM. This CDR3 has 17 residues. In DNA, the CDR3 is TGTGCCAGCAGTACCCGAATGGGGATGAGGTGGAACAATGAGCAGTTCTTC. Translated, it gives CASSTRMGMRWNNEQFF. The whole variable domain, filled in from reference TRBV28 and TRBJ2-1, reads DVKVTQSSRYLVKRTGEKVFLECVQDMDHENMFWYRQDPGLGLRLIYFSYDVKMKEKGDIPEGYSVSREKKERFSLILESASTNQTSMYLCASSTRMGMRWNNEQFFGPGTRLTVL.

This clone was detected only a few times. The J gene is TRBJ1-1, the V gene TRBV19; D gene ambiguous. Germline V CDR1 and CDR2: LNHDA, SQIVND (reference sequence). V shed 3 bases and J shed 4 bases, with 9 bases lying between them. CDR3 length: 13 residues. The CDR3 nucleotides are TGTGCCAGTAGTATCTCCAGGAGCACTGAAGCTTTCTTT. This codes for CASSISRSTEAFF.